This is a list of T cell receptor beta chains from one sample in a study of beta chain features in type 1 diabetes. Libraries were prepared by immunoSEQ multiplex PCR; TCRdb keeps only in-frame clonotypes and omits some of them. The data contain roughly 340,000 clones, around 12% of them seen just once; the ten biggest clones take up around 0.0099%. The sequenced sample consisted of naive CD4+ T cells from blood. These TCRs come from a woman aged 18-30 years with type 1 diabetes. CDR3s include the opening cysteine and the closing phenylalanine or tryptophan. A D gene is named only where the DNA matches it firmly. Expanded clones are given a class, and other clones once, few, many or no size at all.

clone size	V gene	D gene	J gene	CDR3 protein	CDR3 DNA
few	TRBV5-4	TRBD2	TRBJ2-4	CASSRAGVAKNIQYF	TGTGCCAGCAGTCGAGCGGGGGTAGCCAAAAACATTCAGTACTTC
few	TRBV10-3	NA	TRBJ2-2	CAIKGTGELFF	TGTGCCATCAAGGGGACCGGGGAGCTGTTTTTT
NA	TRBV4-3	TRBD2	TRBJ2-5	CASSPSGGGETQYF	TGCGCCAGCAGCCCCTCGGGCGGGGGGGAGACCCAGTACTTC
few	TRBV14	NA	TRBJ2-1	CASSQVWGYINSYNEQFF	TGTGCCAGCAGCCAAGTTTGGGGCTACATCAACTCCTACAATGAGCAGTTCTTC
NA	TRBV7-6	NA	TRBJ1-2	CASSLMTGQRLYGYTF	TGTGCCAGCAGCCTTATGACGGGACAACGACTTTATGGCTACACCTTC
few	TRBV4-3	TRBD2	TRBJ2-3	CASSPSGITDTQYF	TGCGCCAGCAGCCCTAGCGGGATCACAGATACGCAGTATTTT
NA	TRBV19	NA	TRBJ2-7	CASSIGYSYEQYF	TGTGCCAGTAGTATAGGTTACTCCTACGAGCAGTACTTC
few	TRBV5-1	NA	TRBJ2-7	CASSSDSKQYF	TGCGCCAGCAGCTCAGACAGCAAGCAGTACTTC
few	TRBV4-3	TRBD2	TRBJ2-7	CASSQGEGSSYEQYF	TGCGCCAGCAGCCAAGGGGAGGGGAGCTCCTACGAGCAGTACTTC
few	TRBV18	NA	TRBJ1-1	CASSGLSGTEAFF	TGTGCCAGCTCAGGACTGTCGGGCACTGAAGCTTTCTTT
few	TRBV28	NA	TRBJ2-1	CASSLWGAGDEQFF	TGTGCCAGCAGTTTATGGGGAGCAGGGGATGAGCAGTTCTTC
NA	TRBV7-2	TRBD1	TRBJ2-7	CASSLGTGVPYEQYF	TGTGCCAGCAGCTTAGGGACAGGGGTCCCCTACGAGCAGTACTTC
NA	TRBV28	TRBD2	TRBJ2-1	CASSLGTSGYNEQFF	TGTGCCAGCAGTCTTGGGACTAGCGGATACAATGAGCAGTTCTTC
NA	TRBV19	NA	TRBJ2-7	CASSTQYEQYF	TGTGCCAGTAGTACCCAATACGAGCAGTACTTC
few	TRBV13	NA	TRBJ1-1	CASSFQGSVTEAFF	TGTGCCAGCAGCTTTCAGGGGAGTGTCACTGAAGCTTTCTTT
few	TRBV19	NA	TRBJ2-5	CASSIWTLGAETQYF	TGTGCCAGTAGTATTTGGACCCTTGGGGCAGAGACCCAGTACTTC
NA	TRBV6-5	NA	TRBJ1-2	CASGQGGGYTF	TGTGCCAGTGGGCAGGGAGGAGGCTACACCTTC
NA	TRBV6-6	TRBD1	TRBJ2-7	CASSPGQPYEQYF	TGTGCCAGCAGTCCGGGACAGCCCTACGAGCAGTACTTC
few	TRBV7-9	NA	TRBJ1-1	CASSSGQLNTEAFF	TGTGCCAGCAGCTCAGGACAGTTGAACACTGAAGCTTTCTTT
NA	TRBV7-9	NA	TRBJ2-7	CASSPRQDLSYEQYF	TGTGCCAGCAGCCCGCGACAGGACCTATCCTACGAGCAGTACTTC
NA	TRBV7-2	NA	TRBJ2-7	CASSSQGSFYEQYF	TGTGCCAGCAGCTCCCAGGGATCGTTCTACGAGCAGTACTTC
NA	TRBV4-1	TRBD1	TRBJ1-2	CASSLGQNYGYTF	TGCGCCAGCAGCCTGGGACAGAACTATGGCTACACCTTC
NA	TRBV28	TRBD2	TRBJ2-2	CASRGSGRSNTGELFF	TGTGCCAGCAGGGGTAGCGGGAGATCGAACACCGGGGAGCTGTTTTTT